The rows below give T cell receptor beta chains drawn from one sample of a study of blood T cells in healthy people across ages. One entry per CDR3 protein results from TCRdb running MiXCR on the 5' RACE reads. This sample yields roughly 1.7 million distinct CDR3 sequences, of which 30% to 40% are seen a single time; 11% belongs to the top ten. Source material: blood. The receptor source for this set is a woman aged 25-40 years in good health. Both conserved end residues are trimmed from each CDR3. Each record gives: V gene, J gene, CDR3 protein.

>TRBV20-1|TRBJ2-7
SARPRDRGSYEQY
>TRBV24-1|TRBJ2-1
ATSDGDGYNEQF
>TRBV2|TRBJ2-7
ASSPTSGGAVEQY
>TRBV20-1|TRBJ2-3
SARDPLTSPDTQY
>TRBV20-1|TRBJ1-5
SAHGSADNQPQH
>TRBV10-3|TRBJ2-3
AISLSGGPDTQY
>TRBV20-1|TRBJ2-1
SAQGLAGGSSYNEQF
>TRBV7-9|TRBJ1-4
ASSSTGGGYEKLF
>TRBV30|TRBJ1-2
AWLRDTYRNYGYT
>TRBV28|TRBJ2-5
ASSWGTGDVETQY
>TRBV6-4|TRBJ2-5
ASSDSSPARIQETQY
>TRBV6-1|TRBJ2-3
ASSARTSGGSRDTQY
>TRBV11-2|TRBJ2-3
ASSLEPPGLAPSTDTQY
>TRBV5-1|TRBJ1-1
ASSLWAGPTYSLNTEAF
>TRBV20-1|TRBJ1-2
SARVPGEGPGYT
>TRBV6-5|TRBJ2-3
ASRPLGTEGTQY
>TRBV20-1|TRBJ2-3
SVDSGSWDTQY
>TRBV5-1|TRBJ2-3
ASSYQRGGDTQY
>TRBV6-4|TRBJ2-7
ARPGTGSAEQY
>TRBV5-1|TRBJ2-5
ASSLESPWETQY
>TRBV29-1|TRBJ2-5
SVNGDRRETQY
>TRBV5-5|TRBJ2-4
ASSLAEESNIQY
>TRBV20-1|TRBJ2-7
SALAGTSRQKTRY
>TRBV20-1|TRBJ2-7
SARDVAGYPDYEQY
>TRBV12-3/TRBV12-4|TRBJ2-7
AIRGGSAYEQY
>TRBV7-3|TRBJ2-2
ASSLLGQGNTGELF
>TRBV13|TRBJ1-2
ASTTEGDSNYGYT
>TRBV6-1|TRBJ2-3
ASRPTVTSTDTQY
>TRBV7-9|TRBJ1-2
AVGVHGYT
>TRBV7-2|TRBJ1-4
ASSLVWGPANEKLF
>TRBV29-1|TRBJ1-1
SAPGSNTEAF
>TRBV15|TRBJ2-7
VTQPGQGSYEQY
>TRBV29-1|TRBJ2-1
SVLLAGGHQETQF
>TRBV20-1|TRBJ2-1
SAPGTSRYEQF
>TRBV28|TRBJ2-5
ASTMGTAVGQY
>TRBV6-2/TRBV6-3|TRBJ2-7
TSSKGAGVYEQY
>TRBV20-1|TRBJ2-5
SVVDPDRYKQY
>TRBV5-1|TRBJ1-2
ASSSTGDSYGYT
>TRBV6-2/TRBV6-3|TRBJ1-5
ASSTGATQPQH
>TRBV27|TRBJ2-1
ASSPDINAYNEQF
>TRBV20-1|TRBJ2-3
SARVLGATDTQY
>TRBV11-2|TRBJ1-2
ASSSGDRGSYGYT
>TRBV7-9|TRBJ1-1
ASSLENTEAF
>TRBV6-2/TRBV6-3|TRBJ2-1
ASSYSAGAGHYNEQF
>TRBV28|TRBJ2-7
ASSFLIRQGSSYEQY
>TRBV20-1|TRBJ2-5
SARTIPGLALQETQY
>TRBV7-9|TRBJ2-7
ASSLGAQGYEQY
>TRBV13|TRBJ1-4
ASSWDRAANEKLF
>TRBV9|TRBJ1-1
ASSANPGWDTEAF
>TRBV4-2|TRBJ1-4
ASSQELGTAQGEKLF
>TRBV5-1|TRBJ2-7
ASSYAREGEQY
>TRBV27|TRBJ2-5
ASSPKYGADQETQY
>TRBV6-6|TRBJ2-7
ASSLTGLAGSEQY
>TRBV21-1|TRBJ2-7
ASSTGTSGGAVGEQY
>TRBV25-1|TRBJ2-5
ASSYWELAGETQY
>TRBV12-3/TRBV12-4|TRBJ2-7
ASSWGPPGRRLGPSSYEQY